This passage covers 23 T cell receptor beta chains from one sample sequenced in a study of PD-1 blockade in classical Hodgkin lymphoma. TCRdb's copy holds only in-frame clones and misses some; the assay was immunoSEQ multiplex PCR. The sample includes over a thousand clones, around 70% seen only once; the top ten take roughly a third. Autologous stem cell transplantation was followed by relapse in every patient, and brentuximab vedotin exposure varied. Magnetic negative selection of thawed PBMCs yielded the CD8+ T cells. The specimen comprised CD8+ T cells from blood, sampled at baseline. These receptors all stem from a human donor with classical Hodgkin lymphoma.

The V and J genes are TRBV5-6 and TRBJ1-1; 7 bases match TRBD1. V lost 0 bases to trimming and J lost 6 bases; unmatched junction nucleotides: 5. The CDR3 runs to 14 residues. CDR1 and CDR2 (germline): SGHDT, YYEEEE. The CDR3 sequence: CASSLDRGLAEAFF. CDR3 nucleotide sequence: TGTGCCAGCAGCTTGGACAGGGGTCTTGCTGAAGCTTTCTTT.

V usage is TRBV15 and J usage is TRBJ2-5; no firm D call. V was trimmed by 5 bases and J by 5 bases, leaving 12 bases between them. This CDR3 comprises 13 residues. Germline CDR1 and CDR2: LNHNV and YYDKDF (reference sequence). The DNA for the CDR3 is TGTGCCACCAGCGCCGCAGGTGGGGAGACCCAGTACTTC. As protein: CATSAAGGETQYF.

The chain has TRBV27 and TRBJ2-7, with 12 bases lining up with TRBD2. V lost 5 bases to trimming and J lost 4 bases; unmatched junction nucleotides: 6. From germline, CDR1 is MNHEY and CDR2 SMNVEV (reference sequence). The CDR3 contains 15 residues. CDR3 nucleotide sequence: TGTGCCAGCAGTCTAGCCGGGACTAGCGGGTACGAGCAGTACTTC. This encodes CASSLAGTSGYEQYF.

The chain carries TRBV28 and TRBJ2-1; maybe TRBD1 (5 bases). Trimming pared 4 bases from V and 4 bases from J, leaving 8 bases between. Germline loops: CDR1 MDHEN, CDR2 SYDVKM. The CDR3 length is 13 residues. The DNA for the CDR3 is TGTGCCAGCAGTTGGGGCGGATACAATGAGCAGTTCTTC. Amino acid sequence: CASSWGGYNEQFF.

This clone has a handful of counts. J is TRBJ2-2 and V is TRBV2, with D perhaps given as TRBD1 or TRBD2 (5 bases each). Trimming removed 3 bases from V and 6 bases from J, with 5 bases in between. The CDR3 runs to 12 residues. Germline V CDR1 and CDR2: SNHLY, FYNNEI. Written as DNA, the CDR3 is TGTGCCAGCAGTGAGGGGGCCGGGGAGCTGTTTTTT. This sequence encodes CASSEGAGELFF.

The V call is TRBV25-1, the J call TRBJ2-1, with D possibly matching TRBD1 (7 bases). The CDR3 extends over 16 amino acids. From germline, CDR1 is MGHDK and CDR2 SYGVNS. V gave up 3 bases and J gave up 8 bases, with 20 bases separating them. The CDR3 DNA reads as TGTGCCAGCAGTGATGGCAGGGGGGTATTTGGGGATGAGCAGTTCTTC. It yields the protein CASSDGRGVFGDEQFF.

The chain recombines TRBV4-1 with TRBJ2-1; no clear D. Germline CDR1 is MGHRA and CDR2 is YSYEKL. V was cut by 3 bases and J by 4 bases, with 7 bases left in between. The CDR3 totals 13 residues. CDR3 residues: CASSQPAYNEQFF. In DNA, the CDR3 is TGCGCCAGCAGCCAGCCAGCGTACAATGAGCAGTTCTTC.

As DNA, the CDR3 is TGTGCTAGTGGTCCGCACCAGACAGGGGGCACCCAGCCCCAGCATTTT. Amino acid sequence: CASGPHQTGGTQPQHF. V gene TRBV12-5 combines with J gene TRBJ1-5, with 10 bases that match TRBD1. The CDR3 consists of 16 residues. With 5 bases clipped from V and 7 bases from J, the junction kept 11 bases outside the gene matches. The germline gives CDR1 LGHNT, CDR2 FRNRAP. The whole variable domain, filled in from reference TRBV12-5 and TRBJ1-5, reads DARVTQTPRHKVTEMGQEVTMRCQPILGHNTVFWYRQTMMQGLELLAYFRNRAPLDDSGMPKDRFSAEMPDATLATLKIQPSEPRDSAVYFCASGPHQTGGTQPQHFGDGTRLSIL.

This chain links TRBV5-4 with TRBJ2-7; 12 bases agree with TRBD2. The CDR3 contains 14 residues. Germline V lookup: CDR1 SGHNT, CDR2 YYREEE (reference sequence). The V segment lost 4 bases and the J segment 2 bases; nucleotides outside the gene matches: 1. CDR3 residues: CASSRTSGTYEQYF. DNA for the CDR3: TGTGCCAGCAGCCGGACTAGCGGGACCTACGAGCAGTACTTC.

Details on this clone: Other DNA sequences from this sample encode an identical CDR3 as well. The chain couples TRBV9 to TRBJ2-2, with 7 bases that match TRBD2. V shed 0 bases and J 3 bases; nucleotides not matched to a gene: 2. Germline loops: CDR1 SGDLS, CDR2 YYNGEE. The CDR3 length is 15 residues. DNA for the CDR3: TGTGCCAGCAGCGTAGCGGCGGGAGACACCGGGGAGCTGTTTTTT. Its translation: CASSVAAGDTGELFF.

The chain couples TRBV13 to TRBJ2-3, with TRBD2 matching over 10 bases. The CDR3 spans 17 residues. Germline loops: CDR1 PRHDT, CDR2 FYEKMQ (reference sequence). J gave up 5 bases and V 5 bases, and 13 bases lay outside the gene matches. The CDR3 sequence is CASSGRLAGVTGDTQYF. The CDR3 nucleotides read TGTGCCAGCAGCGGGCGGCTAGCGGGAGTGACAGGAGATACGCAGTATTTT. Drawing the rest from reference TRBV13 and TRBJ2-3, the complete variable domain is AAGVIQSPRHLIKEKRETATLKCYPIPRHDTVYWYQQGPGQDPQFLISFYEKMQSDKGSIPDRFSAQQFSDYHSELNMSSLELGDSALYFCASSGRLAGVTGDTQYFGPGTRLTVL.

The V gene is TRBV28, the J gene TRBJ2-5, with 8 bases lining up with TRBD2. V trimming: 5 bases; J trimming: 4 bases; junction bases outside the gene matches: 12. From germline, CDR1 is MDHEN and CDR2 SYDVKM. The CDR3 sequence is 16 residues long. The CDR3 DNA reads TGTGCCAGCAGTCCCCCCCCGGGACTAGAGTCAGAGACCCAGTACTTC. Residues: CASSPPPGLESETQYF.

The J gene is TRBJ2-2, the V gene TRBV7-2; 12 bases map to TRBD2. CDR1 SGHTA and CDR2 FQGNSA come from the germline V gene. The CDR3 extends over 17 amino acids. Trimming cost V 5 bases and J 0 bases; bases outside gene matches: 4. CDR3 protein: CASSRTSGTSNTGELFF. The CDR3 DNA sequence: TGTGCCAGCAGCCGGACTAGCGGGACCTCGAACACCGGGGAGCTGTTTTTT.

The rearrangement links TRBV28 to TRBJ1-6; D unresolved. Trimming left V 5 bases short and J 10 bases short, with 18 bases between. The CDR3 is 15 residues long. Germline lookup yields CDR1 MDHEN and CDR2 SYDVKM. DNA for the CDR3: TGTGCCAGCAGTCACACCCGGGAGGGCAGCTCACCCCTCCACTTT. It encodes CASSHTREGSSPLHF.

This clone showed up just once. The CDR3 DNA sequence: TGTGCCAGCAGTTTGGGCAGGGCCACAGATACGCAGTATTTT. It yields the protein CASSLGRATDTQYF. J is TRBJ2-3 and V is TRBV27, with D perhaps matching TRBD1 (5 bases). The CDR3 length is 14 residues. Germline V gene data show CDR1 as MNHEY and CDR2 as SMNVEV (reference sequence). V was pared by 3 bases and J by 2 bases, with 9 bases between.

Points on this clone: This likely stems from a read error, as it lies one base from a far larger clone. The rearrangement joins TRBV6-6 to TRBJ1-2, with 9 bases matching TRBD1. This CDR3 region has 14 residues. The germline V gene has CDR1 MNHNY and CDR2 SVGAGI (reference sequence). V gave up 6 bases and J gave up 5 bases; unmatched junction bases: 7. CDR3 residues: CASSPGTGTYGYTF. Written as DNA, the CDR3 is TGTGCCAGCAGCCCCGGGACAGGGACTTATGGCTACACCTTC.

The CDR3: CASSSTRSGTDTQYF. CDR3 DNA: TGTGCCAGCAGCTCAACCCGGAGCGGGACAGATACGCAGTATTTT. The rearrangement joins TRBV7-6 to TRBJ2-3, with D maybe TRBD2 (6 bases). The V gene lost 4 bases and the J gene lost 3 bases, with 14 bases spanning the gap. CDR3 size: 15 residues. CDR1 and CDR2 from the germline V gene are SGHVS and FNYEAQ.

V is TRBV10-3 and J is TRBJ2-7; 10 nucleotides agree with TRBD2. CDR1 is ENHRY, CDR2 SYGVKD, per germline. J gave up 7 bases and V 10 bases, and 16 bases lay outside the gene matches. The CDR3 extends over 15 amino acids. CDR3 in amino acids: CATIIGLAGDGEQYF. In nucleotides, the CDR3 is TGTGCCACGATCATAGGGCTAGCGGGAGATGGGGAGCAGTACTTC.

This clone was counted only a few times. V and J are TRBV27 and TRBJ1-3; D not resolved. Trimming stripped 2 bases from V and 4 bases from J, with 6 bases between. Germline V gene data show CDR1 as MNHEY and CDR2 as SMNVEV (reference sequence). The CDR3 spans 13 residues. The DNA for the CDR3 is TGTGCCAGCAGTTTAGGTATCGGAAACACCATATATTTT. Residues: CASSLGIGNTIYF.

The chain employs TRBV6-5 and TRBJ2-1, with TRBD2 identical over 11 bases. In germline, CDR1 is MNHEY, CDR2 SVGAGI. This CDR3 comprises 15 residues. The V and J ends lost 7 bases and 8 bases, in that order; junction bases with no gene match: 10. In nucleotides, the CDR3 is TGTGCCAGCACCCCCCTAGCGGGAGGCCCAGATGAGCAGTTCTTC. It yields the protein CASTPLAGGPDEQFF.

A single count supports this clone. V is TRBV2 and J is TRBJ1-1; weak D call: TRBD1 (6 bases). CDR1 is SNHLY and CDR2 is FYNNEI in the germline V gene. The V end was cut by 9 bases, the J end by 4 bases, with 15 bases between. The CDR3 is 13 amino acids. The CDR3 spells CASTGTGSTEAFF. CDR3 nucleotide sequence: TGTGCCAGTACAGGGACGGGGAGCACTGAAGCTTTCTTT. The full variable domain, completed using reference TRBV2 and TRBJ1-1, is EPEVTQTPSHQVTQMGQEVILRCVPISNHLYFYWYRQILGQKVEFLVSFYNNEISEKSEIFDDQFSVERPDGSNFTLKIRSTKLEDSAMYFCASTGTGSTEAFFGQGTRLTVV.

V is TRBV6-1 and J is TRBJ2-6, with D hard to call. The CDR3 is 18 residues long. Trimming took off 1 base at V and 0 bases at J, with 13 bases between the two ends. In germline, CDR1 is MNHNS, CDR2 SASEGT. This CDR3 is CASSEEMVSFSGANVLTF. The CDR3 DNA reads TGTGCCAGCAGTGAAGAAATGGTCAGCTTCTCTGGGGCCAACGTCCTGACTTTC.

This clone was counted only a few times. This chain links TRBV7-6 with TRBJ2-7; TRBD2 is a possible D gene (7 bases). The CDR3 totals 14 residues. Germline V CDR1 and CDR2: SGHVS, FNYEAQ. V gave up 3 bases and J gave up 3 bases, with 12 bases separating them. CDR3 bases: TGTGCCAGCAGCTTGGGGGGGCTCCACTACGAGCAGTACTTC. This gives the protein CASSLGGLHYEQYF.